The clone carrying this T cell receptor (beta chain) was counted a few times. No antigen is known for it. No progression to ophthalmopathy during 18 months of follow-up defined stable disease. Patients aged 18 to 65 with hyperthyroidism were newly diagnosed, with duration under 2 months. Extraction of PBMCs used 9 to 10 ml of fresh peripheral blood. Amplified TCR beta CDR3 regions derived from RNA transcripts. An initial round of RT-PCR targeting the TCR CDR3 relied on the HTBI primer set. From the multiplex PCR reads, TCRdb called clonotypes with MiXCR, one entry per CDR3 protein. The sample records roughly 750,000 distinct CDR3 sequences, about a sixth being singletons. The data belong to a study of T cells in Graves' hyperthyroidism and ophthalmopathy. Study results and caveats: Stable hyperthyroidism was separated from ophthalmopathy by a model based on 13 V-J features.

This sequence was found in a man younger than 35 with Graves' hyperthyroidism. Sequencing used blood.

In DNA form, the CDR3 reads TGTGCCAGCAGCGGCAGACAGGGGAATGAGCAGTTCTTC. It yields the protein CASSGRQGNEQFF. The chain couples TRBV9 to TRBJ2-1; 8 bases are shared with TRBD1. The CDR3 is made up of 13 amino acids. CDR1 and CDR2 (germline): SGDLS, YYNGEE. V lost 3 bases and J lost 7; bases outside the gene matches: 3.